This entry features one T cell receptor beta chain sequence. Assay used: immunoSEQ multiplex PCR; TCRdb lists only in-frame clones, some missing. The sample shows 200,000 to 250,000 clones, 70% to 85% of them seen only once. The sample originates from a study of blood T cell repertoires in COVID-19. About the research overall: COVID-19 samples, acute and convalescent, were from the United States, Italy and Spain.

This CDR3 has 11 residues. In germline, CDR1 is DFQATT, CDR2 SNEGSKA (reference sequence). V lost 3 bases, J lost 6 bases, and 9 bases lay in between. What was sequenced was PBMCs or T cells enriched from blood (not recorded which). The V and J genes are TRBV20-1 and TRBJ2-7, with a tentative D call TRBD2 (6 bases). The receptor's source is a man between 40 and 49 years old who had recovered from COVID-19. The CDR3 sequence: CSASDGSEQYF. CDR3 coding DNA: TGCAGTGCTAGTGACGGGAGCGAGCAGTACTTC.